The source of this T cell receptor (beta chain) is a study of cytomegalovirus exposure and HLA in healthy donors (dated by TCRdb to 2016 to 2017). Some background on the complete study: According to an earlier analysis of 587 of the donors, 150 million to 200 million T cells yielded roughly 100 million unique TCR beta sequences and 250 to 350 Gb of sequence data. An early release covering roughly 580 HLA-typed donors comprised roughly 300 gigabases of sequencing data and around 80 million unique TCR sequences. The genetic ancestry cluster associated with self-reported Caucasian donors included about four fifths of the roughly 360 genotyped donors. The study was designed to test whether signatures of past pathogen exposure could be identified by cataloging public T cell receptors. The study used immunosequencing to profile the T cell repertoires of approximately 650 subjects and linked those repertoires to cytomegalovirus serostatus. Along with the roughly 670-subject first cohort, a separate validation cohort of over a hundred different subjects was used. The study combined high-throughput TCR immunosequencing, statistical association of individual TCRs with disease status, and machine learning to predict cytomegalovirus infection status. A later analysis re-analyzed previously published TCR beta repertoires from roughly 600 donors and added high-resolution HLA genotyping to study TCR occurrence patterns. Rather than drawing on any new phenotypic data, the later analysis identified candidate immune exposures from TCR beta sequences and the way those sequences occurred across donors. To decide whether each TCR beta V gene segment behaved as functional or pseudogenic, an earlier analysis of some 540 of the donors relied on high-throughput TCR beta sequencing. Alongside the repertoire data, information on donor age, sex, ethnicity and CMV serostatus was compiled. A later genetic analysis used genome-wide SNP genotypes for about 65% of the 666 donors, treating that subset as a discovery cohort. All discovery cohort repertoires had been generated using a single sequencing platform. Class I and class II HLA loci were covered by the typing at four-digit resolution. The number of donors typed differed by locus, with roughly 629-640 for A, B, C, DRB1 and DQB1, 522 for DQA1, about 610 for DPA1, and 400 to 490 for DPB1. Five DR-DQ haplotypes were handled as single units for association and clustering because linkage in the cohort was strong. Across approximately 400 genotyped donors of the cohort, an average of about 240,000 unique TCR beta nucleotide sequences per donor were sequenced, and around 19% of those sequences were non-productive.

The cohort was made up of hundreds of healthy bone marrow donors. All cohort members were sampled while nominally healthy, although unrecorded immune exposures were likely present. The donor tested CMV seronegative and was one of the 352 seronegative cohort members. Each donor provided a peripheral blood sample, and peripheral blood mononuclear cells were used for TCR beta sequencing. The Qiagen DNeasy Blood Extraction Kit was used to extract genomic DNA from the blood cell samples. The CDR3 contains 14 residues, cysteine and phenylalanine counted. Of the read, only the CDR3 DNA is kept; its 42 bases are in frame from base 1. The germline V gene gives CDR1 as SGHRS and CDR2 as YFSETQ. V is pruned by 3 bases and J by 5 bases, leaving 7 bases of the junction without a gene match. Preparation of the library involved the immunoSEQ multiplex PCR assay. For the multiplex PCR, a mixture combining 60 forward primers for TCR Vbeta segments and 13 reverse primers for TCR Jbeta segments was used. The CDR3 region of rearranged TCR beta genes was amplified from genomic DNA by a multiplex PCR assay. The amplified TCR beta libraries were sequenced on the Illumina HiSeq System as 87-base-pair reads. The study's processing was this. A later analysis tallied tens of millions of unique TCR beta chains across the 666 repertoires, and around 9.9 million of those chains were shared by two or more donors. A nearest-neighbor algorithm error-corrected the raw reads and collapsed the reads into unique sequences, merging closely related sequences to remove PCR and sequencing errors. V, D and J gene segments were assigned by aligning CDR3 sequences to IMGT reference sequences. For a sequence to be retained, a match of at least six nucleotides to both a V gene segment and a J gene segment was required. Rearrangements were called productive when the CDR3 lacked stop codons and stayed in frame with V and J; all others were non-productive. Following IMGT convention, CDR3 was defined as the stretch from the second conserved V-encoded cysteine to the conserved J-encoded phenylalanine. In an earlier analysis of around 540 of the donors, sequences lacking an unambiguous match to a single V gene segment were excluded. In an earlier analysis of almost 600 of the donors, a V segment was called functional when productive rearrangements were above 56.7%, and segregating when the standard deviation between donors exceeded 5%. A statistical classification framework was built for diagnosing cytomegalovirus status from the catalog of TCR beta chain sequences. V and J gene assignment, in a later analysis, came from comparing TCR nucleotide sequences with IMGT/GENE-DB human TR gene sequences. A later analysis assigned CDR3 sequences and most-parsimonious VDJ recombination scenarios with the TCRdist pipeline. In a later analysis, each TCR beta chain was defined by its CDR3 amino acid sequence together with its V-gene family, and reads lacking a unique V-gene family were excluded. To address suspected cross-contamination and a sequencing artifact, a later analysis removed approximately 600 highly shared, low-generation-probability nucleotide sequences. For each public chain, a later analysis derived a clonal expansion index from normalized ranks of inferred template counts within each repertoire. Generation probabilities in a later analysis came from a VDJ recombination model fitted to out-of-frame rearrangements, and those results were checked against IGoR. In a later analysis, TCR-TCR, TCR-HLA and TCR-CMV co-occurrence was scored with hypergeometric tests, and a repertoire-size bias correction was applied to TCR pairs. False discovery rates were estimated in a later analysis by permuting HLA or CMV assignments 20 times. A later analysis grouped co-occurring TCRs with DBSCAN, adding TCRdist sequence similarity when clustering within HLA-allele-positive subsets. For co-occurrence clustering, repertoires with fewer than 30,000 or more than 120,000 public chains were excluded, along with 4 to 6 repertoires with anomalous nucleotide sharing. TCRdb retrieved this table from immuneACCESS and kept in-frame rearrangements only. Not all clones are present; in checked studies, unresolved V genes account for under half, and no reason is known for the remainder. V and J calls and clone size are as listed in that table; D and trimming were resolved from the DNA. Within this sample are approximately 100,000 clones, with 82% of them counted one time only. 1.5% to 2% of the sample is held by the ten biggest clonotypes.

A remark on this clone: The clone's antigen remains unknown. The record has no base qualities; no much larger clone is one base away.

Broader findings and caveats from the paper: A later genetic analysis associated a missense DCLRE1C variant with V-gene and J-gene trimming of TCR beta chains, and an independent cohort replicated the association. A further reported finding was that TCR beta sequences accurately predicted the HLA-A and HLA-B alleles for most subjects in the first cohort. The presence/absence analyses assumed that sequencing depth was roughly uniform across donors, and that assumption may not be true. A later genetic analysis reported fewer N-insertions in productive TCRs among donors in an Asian-associated ancestry cluster than the roughly 620-donor mean. Compared with equally common non-associated chains, HLA-associated TCR beta chains in a later analysis were more clonally expanded and had lower generation probabilities. When HLA alleles, especially DR and DQ, strongly co-occurred, attributing TCR associations to individual alleles was difficult. CMV serostatus was the only immune exposure information available for the cohort. The earlier analysis of a few hundred of the donors excluded about 16 rarely observed V segments, including chromosome 9 orphons, because counts were too low. In this cohort, only TCR beta chains were sequenced, and detectable features were limited by the absence of alpha or paired-chain data. Most TCR sequences were seen in very few donors, while some public TCRs were found in many individuals. Broadly in line with IMGT annotations, most TCR beta V segments showed up in productive rearrangements about 87% or about 30% of the time in an earlier analysis of 587 of the donors. Linkage disequilibrium might explain the correlated functional status among segregating V segments, but an unknown experimental factor could not be ruled out. The classifier was reported to diagnose cytomegalovirus status with high specificity and sensitivity in both the original and validation cohorts. In a later analysis, TCR association rates were found to vary across HLA loci, with the most associated TCRs seen for DRB1 alleles and the fewest for HLA-C alleles. Because HLA typing was unavailable for some donors at each locus, only the typed subset was used in association tests. In vitro tests confirmed that a few of the cytomegalovirus-associated TCR beta chains recognize cytomegalovirus antigens. According to the authors, the approach could potentially be generalized to other disease states and immunological phenotypes. Some IMGT-functional V segments, including TRBV6-2 and TRBV6-3, could not be told apart with the 87-base-pair reads, so those segments were excluded. Most CMV-associated TCR beta chains appeared to be HLA-restricted in a later analysis, and the HLA associations seemed to be driven largely by CMV exposure. In the study, approximately 160 TCR beta chains were listed as associated with cytomegalovirus. A later analysis reported that several top co-occurrence clusters appeared linked to parvovirus B19, influenza, CMV and Epstein-Barr virus. Specific HLA alleles were associated with 15,000 to 20,000 TCR beta sequences at a false discovery rate of 0.05 in a later analysis. A cluster of highly shared sequence variants was judged likely to represent a technical artifact of the sequencing pipeline.

Rearrangement joined TRBV5-1 to TRBJ2-5, and TRBD1 matches 7 of the central bases. This receptor was identified in a man between 50 and 59 years old in good health and CMV-seronegative. The sample taken for sequencing was PBMCs. The CDR3 reads as follows: CASSSDRDPETQYF. The nucleotide sequence is given as TGCGCCAGCAGCTCCGACAGGGACCCGGAGACCCAGTACTTC.